The 9 T cell receptor beta chains below all came from one sample that was sequenced in a study of T cell clusters in autoimmune cytopenias. Each sample's input was roughly 250 ng genomic DNA, 38,000 or so genome equivalents. One tube held mixed TRB-A and TRB-B primer pools for touch-down PCR. One entry per CDR3 protein, without DNA, is what TCRdb gives after re-calling the multiplex PCR reads. This table holds 9,500 to 15,000 distinct CDR3 sequences. The sample taken for sequencing was peripheral blood. Receptors originate from a human donor with an autoimmune cytopenia or autoimmune hepatitis (not recorded which).

V usage is TRBV5-4 and J usage is TRBJ2-3; TCRdb names TRBD2, which stays unverified in the absence of DNA. CDR1 is SGHNT, CDR2 YYREEE, per germline (reference sequence). This CDR3 is 15 amino acids long. CDR3 loop: CASSRLAFSTDTQYF.

The chain's CDR3 is CASSRSGHEQFF. This chain connects TRBV6-2 or TRBV6-3 to TRBJ2-1; absent DNA, TCRdb's TRBD2 call cannot be checked. The CDR3 runs to 12 residues. Germline loops: CDR1 MNHEY, CDR2 SVGEGT.

J is TRBJ1-1 and V is TRBV12-3 or TRBV12-4; TCRdb indicates TRBD1, and absent DNA this call remains unverified. The CDR3 runs 15 residues. CDR3 residues: CASNYRREMNTEAFF.

V gene TRBV20-1 combines with J gene TRBJ1-1. The CDR3 loop spans 15 amino acids. In germline, CDR1 is DFQATT, CDR2 SNEGSKA (reference sequence). This chain's CDR3 is CSAKGPGGSNTEAFF.

The V and J genes are TRBV7-6 and TRBJ2-3; TCRdb gives TRBD2 as the D gene, but with no DNA this cannot be confirmed. The CDR3 runs 15 residues. Germline V gene data show CDR1 as SGHVS and CDR2 as FNYEAQ. This chain's CDR3 is CASSFGGTSTDTQYF.

The gene calls are TRBV11-2 and TRBJ2-2; as DNA is missing, the TRBD1 call by TCRdb cannot be tested. The CDR3 is 15 residues long. Looked up from germline, CDR1 is SGHAT and CDR2 is FQNNGV. CDR3 sequence reads: CASSSGQSNTGELFF.

The chain couples TRBV15 to TRBJ2-3. The CDR3 totals 14 residues. Germline CDR1 is LNHNV and CDR2 is YYDKDF (reference sequence). This CDR3 is CATSIRTSTDTQYF.

V usage is TRBV7-9 and J usage is TRBJ2-5; TCRdb's D call of TRBD2 is untestable without DNA. The CDR3 has 16 residues. In germline, CDR1 is SEHNR, CDR2 FQNEAQ (reference sequence). This chain's CDR3 is CASSLGLAGQQETQYF.

The chain links TRBV6-1 to TRBJ2-3. The CDR3 length is 12 residues. The V gene's germline CDR1 is MNHNS and CDR2 SASEGT. This CDR3 is CASSEVLGTQYF.